One and the same sample provided the 23 T cell receptor beta chains below, sequenced in a study of cytomegalovirus exposure and HLA in healthy donors (dated by TCRdb to the late 2010s). Library preparation used the immunoSEQ multiplex PCR assay. Imported from immuneACCESS, the table was reduced by TCRdb to in-frame sequences with V and J called. These copies leave out some clones; in studies compared against another copy, an unresolved V gene accounts for under half, and the cause of the remainder is not known. The sample contains about 63,000 clones, roughly 90% of them found a single time. Of the sample, over 1% falls within the top ten clones. Sample: PBMCs. These receptors all stem from a woman aged 18 to 35 in good health and CMV-seronegative.

This clone appeared a few times. This chain links TRBV5-1 with TRBJ2-3; TRBD2 matches at 12 bases. J gave up 8 bases and V 4 bases, and 14 bases lay outside the gene matches. Germline V gene sequence: CDR1 SGHRS, CDR2 YFSETQ. CDR3 length: 17 residues. CDR3 in DNA: TGCGCCAGCAGCCAGGAAGCGGGACTAGCGGGCTCCGGTACGCAGTATTTT. The encoded protein is CASSQEAGLAGSGTQYF.

The V call is TRBV19, the J call TRBJ2-2; TRBD2 might be the D (6 bases). CDR1 and CDR2 from the germline V gene are LNHDA and SQIVND (reference sequence). The CDR3 has 16 residues. V lost 5 bases and J 2 bases, leaving 15 bases between the germline ends. CDR3 region: CASSDARERNTGELFF. CDR3 DNA: TGTGCCAGTAGTGACGCCCGGGAGAGAAACACCGGGGAGCTGTTTTTT.

V gene TRBV11-2 combines with J gene TRBJ2-7, with TRBD1 matching over 11 bases. The V segment lost 2 bases and the J segment 3 bases; nucleotides outside the gene matches: 6. Germline V gene sequence: CDR1 SGHAT, CDR2 FQNNGV. The CDR3 length is 16 residues. CDR3 protein: CASSLRPGTGGYEQYF. CDR3 DNA: TGTGCCAGCAGCTTAAGGCCCGGGACAGGGGGCTACGAGCAGTACTTC.

The chain is built from TRBV11-3 and TRBJ2-7; the match to TRBD2 covers 10 bases. The germline V gene encodes CDR1 SGHNT and CDR2 YENEEA. The CDR3 is 18 residues long. The V segment lost 2 bases and the J segment 3 bases; nucleotides outside the gene matches: 13. The CDR3 DNA sequence: TGTGCCAGCAGCTTAATAACTAGCGGGATGACGACCCTCTACGAGCAGTACTTC. This codes for CASSLITSGMTTLYEQYF.

V is TRBV27 and J is TRBJ2-1; D is perhaps TRBD2 (5 bases). From germline, CDR1 is MNHEY and CDR2 SMNVEV (reference sequence). CDR3 size: 18 residues. Trimming removed 4 bases from V and 7 bases from J, with 26 bases in between. CDR3: CASSWRRPARNSYNEQFF. The CDR3 DNA sequence: TGTGCCAGCAGTTGGCGGAGGCCGGCCCGAAATAGTTATAATGAGCAGTTCTTC.

The genes are TRBV18 and TRBJ1-3, with D unclear. Trimming stripped 5 bases from V and 0 bases from J, with 5 bases between. The CDR3 consists of 13 residues. Germline V CDR1 and CDR2: KGHSH, LQKENI. CDR3 sequence reads: CASSRASGNTIYF. The CDR3 DNA reads TGTGCCAGCTCAAGAGCCTCTGGAAACACCATATATTTT.

The chain is built from TRBV30 and TRBJ1-5, with a tentative D call TRBD1 (5 bases). Germline V gives CDR1 GTSNPN, CDR2 SVGIG (reference sequence). Trimming took 2 bases from V and 1 from J, leaving 12 bases between them. The CDR3 extends over 15 amino acids. The CDR3 region is CAWSRQGRSNQPQHF. CDR3 coding DNA: TGTGCCTGGAGTCGGCAGGGTAGGAGCAATCAGCCCCAGCATTTT. Variable domain in full (rest from reference TRBV30 and TRBJ1-5): SQTIHQWPATLVQPVGSPLSLECTVEGTSNPNLYWYRQAAGRGLQLLFYSVGIGQISSEVPQNLSASRPQDRQFILSSKKLLLSDSGFYLCAWSRQGRSNQPQHFGDGTRLSIL.

The chain has TRBV7-2 and TRBJ2-2, with 8 bases matching TRBD2. The CDR3 is 15 amino acids. Germline V lookup: CDR1 SGHTA, CDR2 FQGNSA. The trim removed 5 bases at V and 5 bases at J, leaving 7 bases unmatched. The CDR3, as DNA: TGTGCCAGCAGCCCTCGACTAGCGAGAACCGGGGAGCTGTTTTTT. Its protein is CASSPRLARTGELFF. Full variable domain (remainder filled in from reference TRBV7-2 and TRBJ2-2): GAGVSQSPSNKVTEKGKDVELRCDPISGHTALYWYRQSLGQGLEFLIYFQGNSAPDKSGLPSDRFSAERTGGSVSTLTIQRTQQEDSAVYLCASSPRLARTGELFFGEGSRLTVL.

V gene TRBV30 combines with J gene TRBJ1-1, with D unclear. V lost 4 bases to trimming and J lost 3 bases, with 12 bases between them. Germline V lookup: CDR1 GTSNPN, CDR2 SVGIG (reference sequence). This CDR3 comprises 13 residues. CDR3 in amino acids: CAWTPHSHTEAFF. In DNA form, the CDR3 reads TGTGCCTGGACCCCCCACAGCCACACTGAAGCTTTCTTT.

The chain employs TRBV5-1 and TRBJ1-1; a weak D match, TRBD1 (6 bases). The CDR3 spans 14 residues. Germline CDR1 reads SGHRS; CDR2 reads YFSETQ. V was trimmed by 1 base and J by 4 bases, leaving 11 bases between them. CDR3 DNA: TGCGCCAGCAGCTTGCCAGGGGAGGGCACTGAAGCTTTCTTT. Translation: CASSLPGEGTEAFF.

The chain joins TRBV5-1 to TRBJ2-7, with TRBD2 matching over 9 bases. V was pared by 6 bases and J by 4 bases, with 11 bases of the junction left unmatched. Germline-derived CDR1 and CDR2 are SGHRS and YFSETQ. The CDR3 length is 15 residues. DNA for the CDR3: TGCGCCAGCAAACTCGCGGGGGGGCATCAGTACGAGCAGTACTTC. Its protein is CASKLAGGHQYEQYF. Looking up the rest from reference TRBV5-1 and TRBJ2-7 gives the full variable domain: KAGVTQTPRYLIKTRGQQVTLSCSPISGHRSVSWYQQTPGQGLQFLFEYFSETQRNKGNFPGRFSGRQFSNSRSEMNVSTLELGDSALYLCASKLAGGHQYEQYFGPGTRLTVT.

The CDR3: CASSLVRGRTSYEQYF. As DNA, the CDR3 is TGTGCCAGCAGCTTAGTCCGCGGGAGGACCTCCTACGAGCAGTACTTC. The V gene is TRBV11-2, the J gene TRBJ2-7; TRBD2 matches 8 bases. Germline trimming cut 1 base from V and 0 bases from J; bases unmatched to any gene: 5. The CDR3 has 16 amino acids. Germline V gene sequence: CDR1 SGHAT, CDR2 FQNNGV.

The chain is built from TRBV7-6 and TRBJ2-3, with D maybe TRBD2 (6 bases). The ends were cut back, 2 bases at V and 8 bases at J, with 14 bases in the middle. The CDR3 has 14 residues. Germline CDR1 and CDR2: SGHVS and FNYEAQ. DNA of the CDR3: TGTGCCAGCAGCTTACGGCACCCGGAGGGTACGCAGTATTTT. Its protein product is CASSLRHPEGTQYF.

The chain joins TRBV27 to TRBJ2-7, with 7 positions matching TRBD1. After removal of 10 bases from V and 3 bases from J, the junction contained 9 bases not matched to a gene. The CDR3 length is 13 residues. The germline V gene encodes CDR1 MNHEY and CDR2 SMNVEV (reference sequence). This CDR3 reads CATAPGQFYEQYF. In nucleotides, the CDR3 is TGTGCCACAGCTCCGGGACAGTTCTACGAGCAGTACTTC.

The chain employs TRBV10-3 and TRBJ1-1; perhaps TRBD1 as D (5 bases). V dropped 10 bases and J dropped 2 bases, with 11 bases sitting between them. This CDR3 has 12 residues. Looked up from germline, CDR1 is ENHRY and CDR2 is SYGVKD. DNA for the CDR3: TGTGCCAGTAATCAGGGAAACACTGAAGCTTTCTTT. Its protein is CASNQGNTEAFF.

The chain employs TRBV28 and TRBJ1-5, with 9 bases lining up with TRBD1. Germline V gene sequence: CDR1 MDHEN, CDR2 SYDVKM. The CDR3 length is 14 residues. The junction had 7 bases not matched to a gene; V was cut back by 10 bases and J by 3 bases. CDR3 amino acids: CATPGTGFNQPQHF. CDR3 coding DNA: TGTGCCACCCCAGGGACAGGGTTCAATCAGCCCCAGCATTTT.

In its sample, this clone was seen once. V and J are TRBV28 and TRBJ1-1; TRBD1 might be the D (6 bases). The V end was cut by 6 bases, the J end by 4 bases, with 12 bases between. The germline CDR1 and CDR2 sequences are MDHEN and SYDVKM. The CDR3 runs 13 residues. The CDR3 nucleotides read TGTGCCAGCAGCCTAGGGGGTATCACTGAAGCTTTCTTT. Protein product: CASSLGGITEAFF.

V and J are TRBV5-1 and TRBJ2-7, with 9 bases aligning to TRBD1. Per the germline V gene, CDR1 is SGHRS and CDR2 is YFSETQ. CDR3 length: 13 amino acids. Trimming cost V 2 bases and J 7 bases; bases outside gene matches: 4. The CDR3 here is CASSLGTGSEQYF. The CDR3 DNA is TGCGCCAGCAGCTTAGGGACAGGGAGTGAGCAGTACTTC.

This chain uses TRBV4-1 with TRBJ2-1; TRBD2 aligns across 9 bases. This CDR3 spans 14 amino acids. Germline CDR1 is MGHRA and CDR2 is YSYEKL. V gave up 4 bases and J gave up 3 bases; unmatched junction bases: 1. This CDR3 reads CASSRSGSYNEQFF. The DNA of the CDR3 is TGCGCCAGCAGCCGTAGCGGGAGCTACAATGAGCAGTTCTTC.

V and J are TRBV28 and TRBJ2-3; the match to TRBD2 covers 12 bases. CDR1 is MDHEN, CDR2 SYDVKM, per germline. The CDR3 sequence is 16 residues long. J lost 4 bases, V lost 6 bases, and 8 bases had no gene match. CDR3 in amino acids: CASSAAGLAGADTQYF. The CDR3 coding sequence is TGTGCCAGCAGCGCCGCGGGACTAGCGGGCGCAGATACGCAGTATTTT.

The V call is TRBV15, the J call TRBJ1-1; D is undetermined. The CDR3 runs to 14 residues. The V gene's germline CDR1 is LNHNV and CDR2 YYDKDF (reference sequence). V was trimmed by 0 bases and J by 3 bases, leaving 8 bases between them. CDR3 nucleotide sequence: TGTGCCACCAGCAGAGAAACACCCTACACTGAAGCTTTCTTT. It is translated as CATSRETPYTEAFF.

This chain connects TRBV18 to TRBJ2-5; 9 bases line up with TRBD2. The germline CDR1 and CDR2 sequences are KGHSH and LQKENI. The J segment lost 1 base and the V segment lost 3 bases, leaving 0 bases of the junction unmatched. This CDR3 has 14 residues. The CDR3 spells CASSPTSGQETQYF. CDR3 bases: TGTGCCAGCTCACCGACTAGCGGCCAAGAGACCCAGTACTTC.

This rearrangement joins TRBV27 to TRBJ2-1; no clear D. Germline lookup yields CDR1 MNHEY and CDR2 SMNVEV (reference sequence). This CDR3 has 14 amino acids. Trimming removed 6 bases at V and 2 bases at J, with 11 bases between. The CDR3 nucleotides are TGTGCCAGCAGGTCTTTTATAACCTACAATGAGCAGTTCTTC. Translating it yields CASRSFITYNEQFF.